This T cell receptor (beta chain) comes out of a study of blood T cell repertoires in COVID-19. This clone was detected only once. Some clones are missing from TCRdb's copy, which holds only in-frame ones; the method was immunoSEQ multiplex PCR. The repertoire holds 200,000 or so clones, with 80% to 85% as singletons. V lost 5 bases to trimming and J lost 2 bases, with 19 bases between them. The CDR3 loop spans 16 amino acids. Germline V gene lookup returns CDR1 MNHEY and CDR2 SVGEGT. The clonotype was recovered from a human donor in a cohort sampled during active COVID-19. The chain uses TRBV6-2 or TRBV6-3 and TRBJ2-7, with a tentative D call TRBD1 (5 bases). Sequencing was done on a sample of peripheral blood. The CDR3 sequence is CASSHRSGLKAYEQYF. The DNA for the CDR3 is TGTGCCAGCAGTCACAGGTCCGGTCTCAAGGCCTACGAGCAGTACTTC.